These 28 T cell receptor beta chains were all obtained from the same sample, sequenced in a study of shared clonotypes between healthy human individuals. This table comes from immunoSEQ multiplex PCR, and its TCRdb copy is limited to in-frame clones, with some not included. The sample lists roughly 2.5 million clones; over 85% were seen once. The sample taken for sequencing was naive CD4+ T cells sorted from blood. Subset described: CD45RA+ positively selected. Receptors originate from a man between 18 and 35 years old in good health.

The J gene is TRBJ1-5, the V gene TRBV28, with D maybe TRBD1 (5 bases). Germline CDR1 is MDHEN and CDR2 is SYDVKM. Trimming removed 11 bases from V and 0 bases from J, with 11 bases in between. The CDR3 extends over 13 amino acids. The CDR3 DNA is TGTGCCGCAGGGAGTGGTAGCAATCAGCCCCAGCATTTT. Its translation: CAAGSGSNQPQHF.

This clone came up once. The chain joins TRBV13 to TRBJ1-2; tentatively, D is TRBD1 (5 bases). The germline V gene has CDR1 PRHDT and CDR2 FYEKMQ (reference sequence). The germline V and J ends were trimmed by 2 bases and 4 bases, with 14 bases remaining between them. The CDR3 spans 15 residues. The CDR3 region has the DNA TGTGCCAGCAGCTTATACAGCTCAGGGAGCTATGGCTACACCTTC. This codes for CASSLYSSGSYGYTF.

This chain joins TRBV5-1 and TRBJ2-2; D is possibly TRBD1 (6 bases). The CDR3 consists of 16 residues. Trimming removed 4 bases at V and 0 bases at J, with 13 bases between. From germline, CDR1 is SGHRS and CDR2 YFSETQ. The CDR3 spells CASSPTGYANTGELFF. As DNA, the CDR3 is TGCGCCAGCAGCCCGACAGGTTACGCGAACACCGGGGAGCTGTTTTTT.

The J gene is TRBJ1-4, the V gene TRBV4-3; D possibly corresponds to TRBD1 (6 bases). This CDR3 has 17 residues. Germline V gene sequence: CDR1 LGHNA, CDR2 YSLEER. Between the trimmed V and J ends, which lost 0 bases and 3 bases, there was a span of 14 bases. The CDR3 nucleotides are TGCGCCAGCAGCCAAGAATCACTCGAGGGGGCTAATGAAAAACTGTTTTTT. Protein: CASSQESLEGANEKLFF.

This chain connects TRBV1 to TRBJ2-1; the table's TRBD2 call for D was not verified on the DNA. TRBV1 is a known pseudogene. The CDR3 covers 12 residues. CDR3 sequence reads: CTSPPSYNEQFF. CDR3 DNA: TGCACCAGTCCCCCGAGCTACAATGAGCAGTTCTTC.

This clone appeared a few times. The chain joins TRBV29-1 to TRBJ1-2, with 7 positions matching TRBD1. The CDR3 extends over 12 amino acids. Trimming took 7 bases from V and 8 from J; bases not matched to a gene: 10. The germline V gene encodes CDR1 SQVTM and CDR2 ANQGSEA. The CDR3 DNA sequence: TGCAGCGGCGCACAGGGGAAAGAAGGCTACACCTTC. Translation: CSGAQGKEGYTF.

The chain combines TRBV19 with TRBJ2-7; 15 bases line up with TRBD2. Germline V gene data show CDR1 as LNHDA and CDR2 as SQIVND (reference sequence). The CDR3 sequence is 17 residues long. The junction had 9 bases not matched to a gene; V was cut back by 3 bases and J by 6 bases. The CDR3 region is CASSMAWPGLAGGEQYF. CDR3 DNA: TGTGCCAGTAGTATGGCCTGGCCGGGACTAGCGGGAGGCGAGCAGTACTTC.

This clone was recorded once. Written as DNA, the CDR3 is TGTGCCAGCAGCGTAGAACCAAGCCGGAGTGAGCAGTTCTTC. Its protein product is CASSVEPSRSEQFF. This chain uses TRBV9 with TRBJ2-1; D uncertain. CDR1 is SGDLS, CDR2 YYNGEE, per germline. The CDR3 covers 14 residues. V gave up 0 bases and J gave up 9 bases, with 13 bases separating them.

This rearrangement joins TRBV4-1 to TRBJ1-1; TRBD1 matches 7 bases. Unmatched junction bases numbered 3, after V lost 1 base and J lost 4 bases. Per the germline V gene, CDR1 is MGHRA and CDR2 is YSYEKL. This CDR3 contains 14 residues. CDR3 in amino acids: CASSQVAGGTEAFF. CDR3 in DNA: TGCGCCAGCAGCCAAGTCGCAGGGGGCACTGAAGCTTTCTTT.

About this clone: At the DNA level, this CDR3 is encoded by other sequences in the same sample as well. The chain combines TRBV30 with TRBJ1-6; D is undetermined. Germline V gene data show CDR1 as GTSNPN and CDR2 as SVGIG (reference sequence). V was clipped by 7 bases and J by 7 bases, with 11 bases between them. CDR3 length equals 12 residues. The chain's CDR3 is CASDRVNSPLHF. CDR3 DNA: TGTGCCTCTGATAGGGTGAATTCACCCCTCCACTTT.

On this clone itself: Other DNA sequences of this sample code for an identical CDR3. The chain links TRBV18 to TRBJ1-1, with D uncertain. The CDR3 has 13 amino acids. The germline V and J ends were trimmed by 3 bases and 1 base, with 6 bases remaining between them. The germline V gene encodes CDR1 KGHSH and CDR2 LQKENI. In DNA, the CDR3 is TGTGCCAGCTCACCCGCCGCGAACACTGAAGCTTTCTTT. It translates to CASSPAANTEAFF.

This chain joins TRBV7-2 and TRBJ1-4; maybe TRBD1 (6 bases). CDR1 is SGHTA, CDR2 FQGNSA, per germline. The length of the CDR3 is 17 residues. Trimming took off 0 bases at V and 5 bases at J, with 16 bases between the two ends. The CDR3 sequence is CASSLAGAGLANEKLFF. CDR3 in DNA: TGTGCCAGCAGCTTAGCGGGGGCAGGGCTAGCGAATGAAAAACTGTTTTTT.

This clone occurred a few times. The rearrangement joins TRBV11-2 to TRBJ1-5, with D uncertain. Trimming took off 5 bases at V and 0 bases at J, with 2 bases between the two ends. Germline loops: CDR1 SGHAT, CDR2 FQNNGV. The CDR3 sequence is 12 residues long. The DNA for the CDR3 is TGTGCCAGCAGCCCTAGCAATCAGCCCCAGCATTTT. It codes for CASSPSNQPQHF.

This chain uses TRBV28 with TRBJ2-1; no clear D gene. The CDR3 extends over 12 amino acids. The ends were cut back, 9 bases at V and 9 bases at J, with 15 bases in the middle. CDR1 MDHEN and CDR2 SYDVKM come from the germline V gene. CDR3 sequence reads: CASYMGYGEQFF. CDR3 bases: TGTGCCAGTTACATGGGATACGGTGAGCAGTTCTTC.

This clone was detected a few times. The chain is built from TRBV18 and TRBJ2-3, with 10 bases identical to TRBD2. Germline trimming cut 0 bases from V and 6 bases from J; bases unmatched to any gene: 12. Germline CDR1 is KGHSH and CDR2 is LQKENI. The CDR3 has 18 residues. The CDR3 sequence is CASSPPVIVLAGVDTQYF. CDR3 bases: TGTGCCAGCTCACCACCGGTTATCGTCCTAGCGGGGGTTGATACGCAGTATTTT.

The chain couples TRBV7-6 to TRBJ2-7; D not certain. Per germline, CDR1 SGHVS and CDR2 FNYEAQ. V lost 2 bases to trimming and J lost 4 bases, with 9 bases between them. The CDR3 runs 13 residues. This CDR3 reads CASSLTTNYEQYF. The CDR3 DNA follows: TGTGCCAGCAGCTTAACAACTAATTACGAGCAGTACTTC.

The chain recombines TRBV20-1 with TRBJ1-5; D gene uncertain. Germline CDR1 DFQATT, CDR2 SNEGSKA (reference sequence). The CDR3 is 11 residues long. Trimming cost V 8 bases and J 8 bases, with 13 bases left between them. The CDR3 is CSSNLAEPQHF. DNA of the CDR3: TGCAGTTCTAACCTGGCGGAGCCCCAGCATTTT.

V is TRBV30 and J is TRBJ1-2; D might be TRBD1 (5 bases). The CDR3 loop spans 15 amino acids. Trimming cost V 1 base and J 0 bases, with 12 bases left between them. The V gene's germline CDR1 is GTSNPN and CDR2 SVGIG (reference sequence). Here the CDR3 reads CAWSARGRANYGYTF. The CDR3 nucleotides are TGTGCCTGGAGTGCCCGGGGCAGAGCTAACTATGGCTACACCTTC. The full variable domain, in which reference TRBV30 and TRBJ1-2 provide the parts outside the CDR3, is SQTIHQWPATLVQPVGSPLSLECTVEGTSNPNLYWYRQAAGRGLQLLFYSVGIGQISSEVPQNLSASRPQDRQFILSSKKLLLSDSGFYLCAWSARGRANYGYTFGSGTRLTVV.

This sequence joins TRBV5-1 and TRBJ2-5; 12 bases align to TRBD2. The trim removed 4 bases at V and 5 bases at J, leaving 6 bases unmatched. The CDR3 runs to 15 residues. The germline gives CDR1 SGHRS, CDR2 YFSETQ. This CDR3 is CASSRTSGVGETQYF. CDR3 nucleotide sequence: TGCGCCAGCAGCAGGACTAGCGGGGTAGGGGAGACCCAGTACTTC.

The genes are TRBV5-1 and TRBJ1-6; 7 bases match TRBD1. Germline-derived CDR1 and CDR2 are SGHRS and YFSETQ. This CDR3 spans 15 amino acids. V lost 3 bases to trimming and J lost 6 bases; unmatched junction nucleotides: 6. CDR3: CASSSTGEGNSPLHF. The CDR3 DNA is TGCGCCAGCAGCTCCACAGGGGAGGGTAATTCACCCCTCCACTTT. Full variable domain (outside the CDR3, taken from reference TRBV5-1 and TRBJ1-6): KAGVTQTPRYLIKTRGQQVTLSCSPISGHRSVSWYQQTPGQGLQFLFEYFSETQRNKGNFPGRFSGRQFSNSRSEMNVSTLELGDSALYLCASSSTGEGNSPLHFGNGTRLTVT.

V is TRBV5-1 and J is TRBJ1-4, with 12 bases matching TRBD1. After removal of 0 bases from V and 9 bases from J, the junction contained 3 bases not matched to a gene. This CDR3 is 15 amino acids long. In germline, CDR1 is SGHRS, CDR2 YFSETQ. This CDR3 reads CASSLDGTGGKKLFF. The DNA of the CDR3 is TGCGCCAGCAGCTTGGATGGGACAGGGGGCAAAAAACTGTTTTTT.

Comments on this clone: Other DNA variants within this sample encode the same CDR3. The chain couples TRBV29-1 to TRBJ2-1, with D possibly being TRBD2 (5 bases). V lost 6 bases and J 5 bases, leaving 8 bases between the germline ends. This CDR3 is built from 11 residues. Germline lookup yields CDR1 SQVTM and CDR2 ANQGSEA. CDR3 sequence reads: CSVDSNNEQFF. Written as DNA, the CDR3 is TGCAGCGTGGACTCTAACAATGAGCAGTTCTTC.

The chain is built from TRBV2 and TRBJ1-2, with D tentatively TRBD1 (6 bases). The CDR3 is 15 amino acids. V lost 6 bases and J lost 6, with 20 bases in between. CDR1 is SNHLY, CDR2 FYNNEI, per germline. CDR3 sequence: CASSPAVGARNGYTF. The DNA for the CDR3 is TGTGCCAGCAGCCCTGCGGTGGGGGCGCGGAATGGCTACACCTTC.

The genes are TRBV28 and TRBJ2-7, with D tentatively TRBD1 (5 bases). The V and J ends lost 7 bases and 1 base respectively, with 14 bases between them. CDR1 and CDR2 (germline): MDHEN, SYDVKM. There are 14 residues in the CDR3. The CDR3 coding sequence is TGTGCCAGCACCTTGGTCCAGGGATCCTACGAGCAGTACTTC. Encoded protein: CASTLVQGSYEQYF.

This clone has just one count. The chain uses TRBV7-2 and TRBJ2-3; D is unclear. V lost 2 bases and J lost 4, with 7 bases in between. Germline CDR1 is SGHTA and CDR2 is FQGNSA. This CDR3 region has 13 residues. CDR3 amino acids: CASSLFSADTQYF. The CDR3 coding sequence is TGTGCCAGCAGCTTATTCAGCGCAGATACGCAGTATTTT.

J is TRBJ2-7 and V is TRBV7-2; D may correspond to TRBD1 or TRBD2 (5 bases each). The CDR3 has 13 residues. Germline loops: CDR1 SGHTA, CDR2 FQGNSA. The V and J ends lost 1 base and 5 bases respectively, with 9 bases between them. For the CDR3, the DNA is TGTGCCAGCAGCTTAGTGGGGACCAACGAGCAGTACTTC. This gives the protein CASSLVGTNEQYF.

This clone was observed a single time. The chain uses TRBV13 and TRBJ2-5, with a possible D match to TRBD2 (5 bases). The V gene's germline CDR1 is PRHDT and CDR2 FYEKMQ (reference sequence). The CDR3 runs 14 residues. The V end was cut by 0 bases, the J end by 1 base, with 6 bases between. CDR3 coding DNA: TGTGCCAGCAGCTTAGGAAGCGGCCAAGAGACCCAGTACTTC. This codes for CASSLGSGQETQYF.

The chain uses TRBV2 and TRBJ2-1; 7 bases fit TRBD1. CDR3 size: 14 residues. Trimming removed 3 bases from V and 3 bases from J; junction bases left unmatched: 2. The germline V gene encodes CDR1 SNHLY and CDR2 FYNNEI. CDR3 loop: CASSDRGFYNEQFF. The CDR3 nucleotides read TGTGCCAGCAGTGACAGGGGGTTCTACAATGAGCAGTTCTTC.